The 18 T cell receptor beta chains below all came from one sample that was sequenced in a study of Graves' ophthalmopathy and Graves' hyperthyroidism (dated 2018 in TCRdb). Data came from an Illumina HiSeq 2000. For repertoire sequencing, the TCR beta CDR3 regions were amplified from RNA transcripts. A first-round RT-PCR used HTBI primers with the Qiagen OneStep RT-PCR kit, followed by a second-round multiplex PCR, size selection and purification. In TCRdb, the public reads were trimmed at Q25 with fastp and aligned with MiXCR, with productive beta chains retained. One record per CDR3 amino acid sequence lists the most common genes and DNA. The sample yields about 740,000 distinct CDR3 sequences; approximately 40% were counted once. The ten largest account for approximately 43% of the sample. What was sequenced was peripheral blood. The source of these receptors is an adult man with Graves' ophthalmopathy.

This clonotype has only a few counts. This chain joins TRBV12-3 or TRBV12-4 and TRBJ1-1; D possibly corresponds to TRBD1 (6 bases). CDR3 length: 12 residues. The germline V and J ends were trimmed by 5 bases and 13 bases, with 17 bases remaining between them. DNA of the CDR3: TGTGCCAGCAGTGTAAATACAGGGTTGGATTTCTTT. Its protein product is CASSVNTGLDFF.

This clonotype was observed a handful of times. The CDR3 coding sequence is TGTGCCAGCAGCCCCGGGCCCCCGTCGGAGACCCAGTACTTC. Its translation: CASSPGPPSETQYF. V and J are TRBV7-2 and TRBJ2-5; D unclear. Trimming removed 5 bases from V and 5 bases from J, with 15 bases in between. CDR1 SGHTA and CDR2 FQGNSA come from the germline V gene. CDR3 length: 14 residues.

A remark on this clonotype: A junction end diverges from the germline sequence, so it may reflect a read error. The rearrangement joins TRBV10-3 to TRBJ1-1, with 11 bases lining up with TRBD1. The CDR3 has 16 residues. CDR1 and CDR2 (germline): ENHRY, SYGVKD. CDR3 protein: CASSYSMGTGGTEAFF. As DNA, the CDR3 is TGTGCCAGCAGTTACTCGATGGGGACAGGGGGAACTGAAGCTTTCTTT.

The rearrangement uses TRBV11-1 and TRBJ1-3; no clear D. There are 17 residues in the CDR3. CDR1 and CDR2 from the germline V gene are SGHAT and FQDESV (reference sequence). Deletions cut 6 bases from V and 0 bases from J, with 18 bases between. CDR3 loop: CASSYPSGGSSGNTIYF. The CDR3 DNA reads TGTGCCAGCAGTTACCCCTCCGGAGGCAGCTCTGGAAACACCATATATTTT.

This clonotype has just a few counts. This chain links TRBV9 with TRBJ1-1; D remains unclear. The germline CDR1 and CDR2 sequences are SGDLS and YYNGEE. The CDR3 extends over 15 amino acids. V lost 5 bases and J 7 bases, leaving 21 bases between the germline ends. CDR3 sequence: CASSYSRPTFDEAFF. The CDR3 DNA sequence: TGTGCCAGCAGTTATTCCCGACCCACGTTTGATGAAGCTTTCTTT. Full variable domain (rest looked up from reference TRBV9 and TRBJ1-1): DSGVTQTPKHLITATGQRVTLRCSPRSGDLSVYWYQQSLDQGLQFLIQYYNGEERAKGNILERFSAQQFPDLHSELNLSSLELGDSALYFCASSYSRPTFDEAFFGQGTRLTVV.

The chain couples TRBV7-9 to TRBJ1-5, with D maybe TRBD1 (6 bases). The CDR3 length is 15 residues. Germline CDR1 reads SEHNR; CDR2 reads FQNEAQ (reference sequence). V was clipped by 5 bases and J by 6 bases, with 17 bases between them. This CDR3 reads CASSQDAGGVQPQHF. For the CDR3, the DNA is TGTGCCAGCAGCCAAGATGCGGGGGGCGTTCAGCCCCAGCATTTT.

The V gene is TRBV20-1, the J gene TRBJ1-1, with D unclear. Germline V gene data show CDR1 as DFQATT and CDR2 as SNEGSKA (reference sequence). V was cut by 3 bases and J by 3 bases, with 8 bases left in between. The CDR3 length is 12 residues. DNA for the CDR3: TGCAGTGCTAGTCGGGATTACACTGAAGCTTTCTTT. Amino acids: CSASRDYTEAFF.

The chain is built from TRBV29-1 and TRBJ2-7; maybe TRBD1 (6 bases). V was shortened by 4 bases and J by 3 bases, with 19 bases between the two germline ends. The CDR3 consists of 15 residues. CDR1 is SQVTM, CDR2 ANQGSEA, per germline. The CDR3 is CSVAGATGKGYEQYF. The CDR3, as DNA: TGCAGCGTTGCCGGTGCTACAGGGAAAGGCTACGAGCAGTACTTC.

This clonotype has ten or more counts. The chain carries TRBV7-9 and TRBJ1-2; no reliable D call. Trimming cost V 1 base and J 5 bases, with 5 bases left between them. The V gene's germline CDR1 is SEHNR and CDR2 FQNEAQ (reference sequence). The CDR3 consists of 12 residues. The CDR3 DNA follows: TGTGCCAGCAGCTTAGACGAATATGGCTACACCTTC. Amino acids: CASSLDEYGYTF.

On this clonotype: This may be a read error, as it is one base from a much larger clone. V is TRBV29-1 and J is TRBJ1-6, with TRBD1 as a possible D gene (5 bases). There are 13 residues in the CDR3. Germline V CDR1 and CDR2: SQVTM, ANQGSEA. The CDR3 protein is CSVRDRYNSPPHF. CDR3 coding DNA: TGCAGCGTTAGGGACCGCTATAATTCACCCCCCCACTTT.

The V call is TRBV15, the J call TRBJ1-6; no clear D. The length of the CDR3 is 13 residues. From germline, CDR1 is LNHNV and CDR2 YYDKDF (reference sequence). V was cut by 3 bases and J by 1 base, with 1 base left in between. This chain's CDR3 is CATSSSYNSPLHF. For the CDR3, the DNA is TGTGCCACCAGCAGTTCCTATAATTCACCCCTCCACTTT.

This clonotype was seen a handful of times. The chain is built from TRBV7-4 and TRBJ2-5, with D tentatively TRBD2 (5 bases). CDR1 SGHVT and CDR2 SQSDAQ come from the germline V gene. The CDR3 runs 15 residues. V shed 1 base and J shed 2 bases, with 11 bases lying between them. The CDR3 loop is CASSLGWGDQETQYF. The CDR3 coding sequence is TGTGCCAGCAGCTTAGGTTGGGGAGATCAAGAGACCCAGTACTTC.

This clonotype was detected only a few times. The gene calls are TRBV6-6 and TRBJ2-7; D is perhaps TRBD1 (5 bases). The CDR3 spans 11 residues. Germline-derived CDR1 and CDR2 are MNHNY and SVGAGI (reference sequence). V gave up 5 bases and J gave up 6 bases, with 8 bases separating them. CDR3 sequence reads: CASSDSPEQYF. CDR3 in DNA: TGTGCCAGCAGTGACAGCCCCGAGCAGTACTTC.

The chain uses TRBV20-1 and TRBJ2-7; TRBD1 matches at 9 bases. Germline V gene sequence: CDR1 DFQATT, CDR2 SNEGSKA (reference sequence). The CDR3 contains 13 residues. V shed 6 bases, J shed 6 bases, and the junction held 9 bases outside the gene matches. CDR3 nucleotides: TGCAGTGCGCACGGACAGGGGACGGGCGAGCAGTACTTC. Translated: CSAHGQGTGEQYF.

This chain joins TRBV29-1 and TRBJ2-5; 7 bases agree with TRBD1. The CDR3 has 12 residues. Germline V gives CDR1 SQVTM, CDR2 ANQGSEA. V shed 7 bases, J shed 5 bases, and the junction held 7 bases outside the gene matches. The CDR3 bases are TGCAGCGCTAGAGACAGGGACGAGACCCAGTACTTC. It translates to CSARDRDETQYF.

This clonotype was counted between two and nine times. The chain joins TRBV19 to TRBJ2-7, with 14 bases matching TRBD2. The CDR3 is 19 amino acids. V dropped 5 bases and J dropped 3; count of bases not matched to a gene: 15. Germline assignment: CDR1 LNHDA and CDR2 SQIVND (reference sequence). The CDR3 reads CASSLPSLTSGRVYYEQYF. The CDR3 nucleotides read TGTGCCAGTAGTCTTCCCTCACTGACTAGCGGGAGGGTATACTACGAGCAGTACTTC.

The rearrangement links TRBV9 to TRBJ1-2; D may be TRBD1 (6 bases). Germline values: CDR1 SGDLS, CDR2 YYNGEE. The V and J ends lost 0 bases and 7 bases respectively, with 19 bases between them. This CDR3 is 16 amino acids long. CDR3 sequence reads: CASSVDRGPRAGGYTF. The DNA of the CDR3 is TGTGCCAGCAGCGTAGACCGGGGGCCTCGGGCGGGTGGCTACACCTTC.

Regarding this clonotype: A read error may explain this, as a much larger clone is one base away. V usage is TRBV2 and J usage is TRBJ2-5, with no clear D. In germline, CDR1 is SNHLY, CDR2 FYNNEI. The length of the CDR3 is 13 residues. Trimming left V 5 bases short and J 7 bases short, with 14 bases between. CDR3 amino acids: CASSFRGQWTQYF. The DNA of the CDR3 is TGTGCCAGCAGTTTTAGAGGCCAATGGACCCAGTACTTC.